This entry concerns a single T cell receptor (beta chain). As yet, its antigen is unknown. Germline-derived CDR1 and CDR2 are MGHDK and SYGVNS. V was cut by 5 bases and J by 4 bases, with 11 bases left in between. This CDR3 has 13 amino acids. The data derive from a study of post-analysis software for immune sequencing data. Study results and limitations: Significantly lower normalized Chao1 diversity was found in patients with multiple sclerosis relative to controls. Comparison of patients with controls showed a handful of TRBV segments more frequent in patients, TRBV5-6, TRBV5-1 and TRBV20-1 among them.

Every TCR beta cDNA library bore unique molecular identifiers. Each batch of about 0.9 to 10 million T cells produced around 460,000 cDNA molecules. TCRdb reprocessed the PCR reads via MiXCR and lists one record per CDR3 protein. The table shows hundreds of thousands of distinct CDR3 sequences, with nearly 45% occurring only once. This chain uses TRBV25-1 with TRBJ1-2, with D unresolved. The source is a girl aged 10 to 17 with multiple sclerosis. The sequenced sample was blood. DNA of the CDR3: TGTGCCAGCAGTCTTGGTCATTCCTATGGCTACACCTTC. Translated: CASSLGHSYGYTF.